What follows are 21 T cell receptor beta chains derived from one specimen sequenced in a study of T cell repertoires in cytomegalovirus infection (dated by TCRdb to between 2018 and 2021). These receptors have no identified antigens. Reading the label with the study, this specimen's treatment or condition is: in vitro stimulation with specific CMV peptide epitopes to enrich CMV-specific T cells. TCRdb shows the sequencer as Illumina HiSeq 1500. TCRdb cleaned the public reads at Q25 with fastp, built clones with MiXCR and kept in-frame beta chains. When rows share a CDR3 protein, they turn into one entry using the most common DNA and genes. This sample is represented by more than 30,000 distinct CDR3 sequences; about 54% of them were singletons. 75% to 95% of the sample is in the top ten clones. Specimen: CD8+ T cells from cultured PBMCs, collected from culture after CMV antigen stimulation. These receptor sequences come from a human donor in good health (CMV status not recorded). Some clones in this sample may be carry-over from other donors' samples.

The rearrangement joins TRBV6-1 to TRBJ1-5; D is perhaps TRBD1 (5 bases). With 2 bases removed from V and 5 bases from J, the gap between germline ends came to 10 bases. Germline CDR1 reads MNHNS; CDR2 reads SASEGT. The CDR3 covers 14 residues. The CDR3 sequence: CASSENRGHQPQHF. The CDR3 DNA reads as TGTGCCAGCAGTGAAAACCGGGGACATCAGCCCCAGCATTTT.

About this clonotype: A junction end diverges from the germline sequence, so it may reflect a read error. The genes are TRBV7-2 and TRBJ2-5, with 15 bases aligning to TRBD2. Germline V gives CDR1 SGHTA, CDR2 FQGNSA. The CDR3 length is 17 residues. The CDR3 DNA is TGTGCCAGCAGCTTCTCTGGACTAGCGGGGGGGGGGGAGACCCATTACTTC. Translation gives CASSFSGLAGGGETHYF.

The rearrangement links TRBV7-3 to TRBJ2-7, with 8 bases lining up with TRBD2. This CDR3 is 16 amino acids long. Losses at the gene ends were 5 bases for V and 2 bases for J; bases not matched to a gene: 11. Germline V gives CDR1 SGHTA, CDR2 FQGTGA. DNA of the CDR3: TGTGCCAGCAGCCCAAAGGAAGCGGGGGAACCCTACGAGCAGTACTTC. The encoded protein is CASSPKEAGEPYEQYF.

CDR3 protein: CASVELAGGIQETQYF. The CDR3 nucleotides are TGTGCCAGCGTCGAACTAGCGGGAGGAATCCAAGAGACCCAGTACTTC. J is TRBJ2-5 and V is TRBV7-6; 12 bases are a match to TRBD2. Germline V gives CDR1 SGHVS, CDR2 FNYEAQ. Unmatched junction bases numbered 8, after V lost 8 bases and J lost 1 base. The CDR3 totals 16 residues.

This chain links TRBV10-3 with TRBJ1-1, with 8 bases matching TRBD1. Germline CDR1 reads ENHRY; CDR2 reads SYGVKD. Losses at the gene ends were 7 bases for V and 1 base for J; bases not matched to a gene: 8. CDR3 length: 15 residues. DNA for the CDR3: TGTGCCATCACTAGGACAGGGACCGGGAACACTGAAGCTTTCTTT. Protein sequence: CAITRTGTGNTEAFF.

This rearrangement joins TRBV30 to TRBJ2-3; 12 nucleotides align to TRBD2. The CDR3 consists of 13 residues. V lost 5 bases to trimming and J lost 5 bases; unmatched junction nucleotides: 2. Germline CDR1 GTSNPN, CDR2 SVGIG (reference sequence). In nucleotides, the CDR3 is TGTGCCTGGTCGGGACTAGCGGGAGATACGCAGTATTTT. It encodes CAWSGLAGDTQYF.

In its sample, this clonotype was seen many times. The chain carries TRBV2 and TRBJ1-2; 11 bases fit TRBD1. Germline values: CDR1 SNHLY, CDR2 FYNNEI. The CDR3 covers 10 residues. The trim removed 8 bases at V and 13 bases at J, leaving 3 bases unmatched. This chain's CDR3 is CASRDRGITF. CDR3 sequence (DNA): TGTGCCAGCCGGGACAGGGGGATCACCTTC.

The chain combines TRBV20-1 with TRBJ2-1, with a possible D match to TRBD2 (6 bases). Germline V lookup: CDR1 DFQATT, CDR2 SNEGSKA (reference sequence). Trimming stripped 5 bases from V and 8 bases from J, with 25 bases between. CDR3 length: 16 residues. In DNA, the CDR3 is TGCAGTGCTCCATTATCGGGGGACCCTAATGGATATGAGCAGTTCTTC. Amino acid sequence: CSAPLSGDPNGYEQFF.

The chain combines TRBV7-2 with TRBJ2-3, with TRBD1 matching over 9 bases. There are 16 residues in the CDR3. Per germline, CDR1 SGHTA and CDR2 FQGNSA. V lost 4 bases and J lost 6; bases outside the gene matches: 11. CDR3 in amino acids: CASSSPGQGSQDTQYF. DNA of the CDR3: TGTGCCAGCAGCTCCCCGGGACAGGGTAGTCAGGATACGCAGTATTTT.

There are a few counts of this clonotype. J is TRBJ2-1 and V is TRBV7-2; no clear D gene. V lost 5 bases, J lost 4 bases, and 15 bases lay in between. Germline CDR1 SGHTA, CDR2 FQGNSA. There are 15 residues in the CDR3. CDR3 protein: CASSPLTEFYNEQFF. CDR3 nucleotides: TGTGCCAGCAGCCCTCTAACGGAGTTTTACAATGAGCAGTTCTTC.

This sequence joins TRBV7-6 and TRBJ2-7; 7 bases align to TRBD2. The CDR3 extends over 14 amino acids. Germline V gene lookup returns CDR1 SGHVS and CDR2 FNYEAQ. The V segment lost 4 bases and the J segment 2 bases; nucleotides outside the gene matches: 5. CDR3 sequence (DNA): TGTGCCAGCAGCTCGGAGCGGGGAGCCTACGAGCAGTACTTC. Translated: CASSSERGAYEQYF.

This clonotype was picked up a small number of times. The V and J genes are TRBV6-1 and TRBJ1-1, with 8 bases fitting TRBD1. The germline V gene has CDR1 MNHNS and CDR2 SASEGT. CDR3 length: 17 amino acids. V lost 4 bases to trimming and J lost 3 bases; unmatched junction nucleotides: 13. CDR3 nucleotide sequence: TGTGCCAGCAGTGTAATAGGGACAGGCCGTACGGACACTGAAGCTTTCTTT. Encoded protein: CASSVIGTGRTDTEAFF.

J is TRBJ2-1 and V is TRBV7-6; maybe TRBD1 (6 bases). The CDR3 consists of 13 residues. V shed 6 bases and J shed 5 bases, with 11 bases lying between them. CDR1 and CDR2 from the germline V gene are SGHVS and FNYEAQ. The CDR3 nucleotides read TGTGCCAGCAGGTCCGGGACAAACAATGAGCAGTTCTTC. It codes for CASRSGTNNEQFF.

The gene calls are TRBV7-6 and TRBJ2-7; possibly TRBD1 for D (6 bases). CDR1 SGHVS and CDR2 FNYEAQ come from the germline V gene. This CDR3 is built from 15 residues. Trimming cost V 1 base and J 2 bases, with 12 bases left between them. The CDR3 DNA reads TGTGCCAGCAGCTTAGAGATGGGGACAACCTACGAGCAGTACTTC. Its translation is CASSLEMGTTYEQYF. Complete variable domain (other parts from reference TRBV7-6 and TRBJ2-7): GAGVSQSPRYKVTKRGQDVALRCDPISGHVSLYWYRQALGQGPEFLTYFNYEAQQDKSGLPNDRFSAERPEGSISTLTIQRTEQRDSAMYRCASSLEMGTTYEQYFGPGTRLTVT.

The gene calls are TRBV6-8 and TRBJ2-2; D is ambiguous. The germline CDR1 and CDR2 sequences are MNHGY and SAAAGT. The CDR3 is made up of 14 amino acids. V was pared by 2 bases and J by 5 bases, with 9 bases between. In DNA, the CDR3 is TGTGCCAGCAGTTACCTCCCGTATACCGGGGAGCTGTTTTTT. Amino acids: CASSYLPYTGELFF.

About this clonotype itself: At one of its ends the junction is not consistent with the germline gene, which may arise from a read error. V is TRBV7-6 and J is TRBJ1-2; TRBD1 might be the D (6 bases). In germline, CDR1 is SGHVS, CDR2 FNYEAQ. The CDR3 runs 13 residues. The chain's CDR3 is CASSFAWTEAFYF. CDR3 DNA: TGTGCCAGCAGCTTTGCCTGGACAGAGGCCTTTTACTTC.

This clonotype was observed a handful of times. This chain uses TRBV7-6 with TRBJ2-3; 9 nucleotides line up with TRBD2. Trimming took 5 bases from V and 4 from J; bases not matched to a gene: 10. The length of the CDR3 is 16 residues. Germline V lookup: CDR1 SGHVS, CDR2 FNYEAQ. As DNA, the CDR3 is TGTGCCAGCAGCCTCTCGATAGCGGGGGAATCAGATACGCAGTATTTT. Translation: CASSLSIAGESDTQYF. The whole variable domain, filled in from reference TRBV7-6 and TRBJ2-3, reads GAGVSQSPRYKVTKRGQDVALRCDPISGHVSLYWYRQALGQGPEFLTYFNYEAQQDKSGLPNDRFSAERPEGSISTLTIQRTEQRDSAMYRCASSLSIAGESDTQYFGPGTRLTVL.

This clonotype came up many times. The rearrangement uses TRBV19 and TRBJ2-5; TRBD2 matches at 13 bases. V lost 3 bases, J lost 1 base, and 5 bases stayed unmatched. Germline V gene lookup returns CDR1 LNHDA and CDR2 SQIVND (reference sequence). The CDR3 is 17 residues long. The CDR3 DNA sequence: TGTGCCAGTAGTATCGGACTAGCGGGGGACCTCCAAGAGACCCAGTACTTC. Translation: CASSIGLAGDLQETQYF.

J is TRBJ2-7 and V is TRBV27; D is possibly TRBD2 (5 bases). Trimming removed 3 bases from V and 4 bases from J, with 16 bases in between. Germline V gene sequence: CDR1 MNHEY, CDR2 SMNVEV (reference sequence). CDR3 length: 15 residues. CDR3 DNA sequence: TGTGCCAGCAGTTTGAGCCGGGAAGGTAGATACGAGCAGTACTTC. It codes for CASSLSREGRYEQYF.

V gene TRBV12-3 or TRBV12-4 combines with J gene TRBJ1-1, with TRBD1 identical over 8 bases. The ends lost 3 bases at V and 3 bases at J; junction bases unmatched: 3. The CDR3 consists of 14 residues. DNA for the CDR3: TGTGCCAGCAGTTTTCAGGGGGCAGACACTGAAGCTTTCTTT. This codes for CASSFQGADTEAFF.

This chain connects TRBV7-9 to TRBJ2-7, with 7 bases that match TRBD1. CDR1 is SEHNR, CDR2 FQNEAQ, per germline (reference sequence). The CDR3 loop spans 13 amino acids. Unmatched junction bases numbered 7, after V lost 8 bases and J lost 3 bases. Here the CDR3 reads CASRNRDSYEQYF. In nucleotides, the CDR3 is TGTGCCAGCCGGAACCGGGACAGCTACGAGCAGTACTTC.